Given below is one T cell receptor beta chain in context. The specificity of this receptor is unknown. No qualities accompany the bases; no much larger clone lies one base away. TCRbeta CDR3 regions were amplified from genomic DNA using the immunoSEQ Assay, a bias-controlled multiplex PCR. Per the source publication's procedure: The number of nucleated cells in each sample was estimated by amplification of reference gene primers within the assay. To quantify the absolute abundance of each unique TCRbeta CDR3 rearrangement, sequence reads were collapsed and filtered. For each sample, productive Simpson clonality was calculated by taking the square root of Simpson's diversity index across productive rearrangements. Held by TCRdb, this immuneACCESS table contains in-frame sequences only and omits some clones. Under half of the omission traces to an unresolved V gene where checked; the cause of the rest is unknown. The DNA was the basis for D and trimming; V, J and clone size are from that table. The sample table contains some 35,000 clones; only one count was recorded for 70% to 90% of them. The ten largest clones represent approximately 32% of the sample.

The collaborating institutions used their own protocols to collect whole blood in K2EDTA tubes. Collaborator samples were shipped for TCRbeta analysis as frozen whole blood, isolated PBMCs, or DNA extracted from either sample type. The sample is drawn from a study of blood T cell repertoires in COVID-19 (dated by TCRdb to about 2020). Background for the entire study: Samples from collaborators originated in the United States, Italy and Spain and spanned both the acute and convalescent phases of COVID-19. The material from the prospective study consisted of cDNA or gDNA derived from T cells, B-cell-depleted T cells, or PBMCs. The dataset comprised deeply sampled blood TCRbeta repertoires from subjects exposed to, actively infected with, or recovered from COVID-19. A freely available public database, intended as a resource for researchers studying the immune response to SARS-CoV-2, is where the repertoires were released. Samples were obtained from the ongoing ImmuneRACE study (first 160 participants) and from approximately 1,200 subjects provided by 6 global collaborators. Nearly every sample came with metadata listing a de-identified subject ID, COVID-19 status, age in years and sex. HLA class I and class II types, where available, came from metadata supplied by the sample provider rather than from assay-based typing. General findings and caveats noted by the study authors: How much clinical and demographic metadata was included differed by source and by participant, and the metadata was provided uncurated.

Including the terminal cysteine and phenylalanine, the CDR3 comprises 14 residues. The sequence is cut down to CDR3 DNA, 42 bases in frame from base 1. The sample was peripheral blood. This TCR derives from a man aged 70 or older with active COVID-19. This chain is built from TRBV21-1 and TRBJ2-1; the table calls TRBD2, which could not be checked here. TRBV21-1 is a recognized pseudogene. Read as DNA, the sequence is TGTGCCAGCAGCAAAGGGGAGAAGGAGAATGAGCAGTTCTTC. Its protein is CASSKGEKENEQFF.